Shown below are 8 T cell receptor beta chains from a single sample sequenced in a study of T cell responses to AZD1222 COVID-19 vaccine. Clones were read by immunoSEQ multiplex PCR, and TCRdb kept only the in-frame ones, dropping some. Here the sample spans 80,000 to 90,000 clones, approximately 90% being singletons. The sample was peripheral blood, taken 28 days after the second AZD1222 dose. The receptors shown here come from an adult who received the AZD1222 COVID-19 vaccine.

V gene TRBV5-1 combines with J gene TRBJ1-1; maybe TRBD1 (5 bases). The length of the CDR3 is 15 residues. Deletions cut 1 base from V and 1 base from J, with 11 bases between. Germline assignment: CDR1 SGHRS and CDR2 YFSETQ. The CDR3 reads CASSLRWGTNTEAFF. Written as DNA, the CDR3 is TGCGCCAGCAGCTTGAGATGGGGCACGAACACTGAAGCTTTCTTT.

This sequence joins TRBV19 and TRBJ1-5; 7 bases are shared with TRBD1. Trimming took 5 bases from V and 1 from J; bases not matched to a gene: 2. The CDR3 length is 14 residues. Germline lookup yields CDR1 LNHDA and CDR2 SQIVND (reference sequence). The CDR3 DNA sequence: TGTGCCAGTAGTGTACAGGGGAGCAATCAGCCCCAGCATTTT. It yields the protein CASSVQGSNQPQHF.

V usage is TRBV3-1 (or the pseudogene TRBV3-2) and J usage is TRBJ1-2, with D maybe TRBD1 (6 bases). The germline V and J ends were trimmed by 6 bases and 5 bases, with 16 bases remaining between them. The CDR3 loop spans 14 amino acids. CDR1 and CDR2 from the germline V gene are LGHDT and YNNKEL (reference sequence). The CDR3 nucleotides are TGTGCCAGCAGGCCCACAGGGCTGGGGTATGGCTACACCTTC. Translated, it gives CASRPTGLGYGYTF.

CDR3 sequence reads: CASSQMPGQGVSGELFF. The CDR3 DNA follows: TGCGCCAGCAGCCAAATGCCGGGACAGGGGGTTTCCGGGGAGCTGTTTTTT. V usage is TRBV5-1 and J usage is TRBJ2-2; TRBD1 matches at 11 bases. The J segment lost 6 bases and the V segment lost 4 bases, leaving 11 bases of the junction unmatched. The CDR3 covers 17 residues. Germline values: CDR1 SGHRS, CDR2 YFSETQ. Drawing the rest from reference TRBV5-1 and TRBJ2-2, the complete variable domain is KAGVTQTPRYLIKTRGQQVTLSCSPISGHRSVSWYQQTPGQGLQFLFEYFSETQRNKGNFPGRFSGRQFSNSRSEMNVSTLELGDSALYLCASSQMPGQGVSGELFFGEGSRLTVL.

The chain uses TRBV28 and TRBJ2-3; 11 bases are shared with TRBD1. Germline V lookup: CDR1 MDHEN, CDR2 SYDVKM. V trimming: 6 bases; J trimming: 5 bases; junction bases outside the gene matches: 7. CDR3 length: 15 residues. CDR3 nucleotide sequence: TGTGCCAGCAGCCCCGGACAGGGGGCAGTAGATACGCAGTATTTT. Translating it yields CASSPGQGAVDTQYF.

Notes on this clone: This may be a read error: a much more frequent sequence differs by one nucleotide. The rearrangement uses TRBV11-2 and TRBJ1-3; D remains ambiguous. The CDR3 length is 11 residues. Germline V gives CDR1 SGHAT, CDR2 FQNNGV. Trimming took 5 bases from V and 4 from J, leaving 3 bases between them. CDR3 amino acids: CASSIGNTIYF. The CDR3 DNA is TGTGCCAGCAGCATAGGAAACACCATATATTTT.

The chain has TRBV29-1 and TRBJ2-7; either TRBD1 or TRBD2 may supply D (5 bases each). The V end lost 5 bases, the J end lost 5 bases, and 10 bases lay between the germline ends. Germline CDR1 and CDR2: SQVTM and ANQGSEA. The CDR3 runs 11 residues. In DNA form, the CDR3 reads TGCAGCGTTTCTCGGGGCAACGAGCAGTACTTC. Residues: CSVSRGNEQYF.

The rearrangement links TRBV10-3 to TRBJ1-2; D is unresolved. This CDR3 contains 15 residues. The germline V gene has CDR1 ENHRY and CDR2 SYGVKD. Trimming cost V 3 bases and J 5 bases, with 16 bases left between them. The DNA of the CDR3 is TGTGCCATCAGTGACTTCGGTATTGGACGGTATGGCTACACCTTC. Its translation: CAISDFGIGRYGYTF.